Listed here are 23 T cell receptor beta chains from one sample, sequenced in a study of T cell changes during pregnancy in multiple sclerosis. Repertoires were generated with immunoSEQ multiplex PCR, while TCRdb's copy carries only in-frame clones and drops some. The table has 40,000 to 50,000 clones, about nine tenths seen once. Here the sequenced sample was CD8+ T cells from peripheral blood mononuclear cells, taken after pregnancy. The receptors originated from a female donor with multiple sclerosis, enrolled in a pregnancy study.

The chain recombines TRBV13 with TRBJ2-2; TRBD2 aligns across 9 bases. The CDR3 loop spans 17 amino acids. The germline V gene encodes CDR1 PRHDT and CDR2 FYEKMQ (reference sequence). Unmatched junction bases numbered 11, after V lost 5 bases and J lost 4 bases. For the CDR3, the DNA is TGTGCCAGCAGCCCCCGCGGATTAGCGGGGGTCACCGGGGAGCTGTTTTTT. Protein sequence: CASSPRGLAGVTGELFF.

This sequence joins TRBV7-9 and TRBJ1-1, with a tentative D call TRBD1 (6 bases). The V gene's germline CDR1 is SEHNR and CDR2 FQNEAQ (reference sequence). Trimming left V 5 bases short and J 8 bases short, with 9 bases between. There are 11 residues in the CDR3. The CDR3: CASSLTGEAFF. The CDR3 DNA is TGTGCCAGCAGCCTGACAGGCGAAGCTTTCTTT.

V usage is TRBV13 and J usage is TRBJ1-1; 7 bases match TRBD1. J lost 4 bases, V lost 5 bases, and 4 bases had no gene match. The CDR3 runs 13 residues. Germline V gene data show CDR1 as PRHDT and CDR2 as FYEKMQ (reference sequence). The DNA for the CDR3 is TGTGCCAGCAGCGCAGGGGGAGGCACTGAAGCTTTCTTT. Protein product: CASSAGGGTEAFF. Full variable domain (rest looked up from reference TRBV13 and TRBJ1-1): AAGVIQSPRHLIKEKRETATLKCYPIPRHDTVYWYQQGPGQDPQFLISFYEKMQSDKGSIPDRFSAQQFSDYHSELNMSSLELGDSALYFCASSAGGGTEAFFGQGTRLTVV.

The rearrangement uses TRBV7-8 and TRBJ2-3, with a weak D call TRBD1 (6 bases). The CDR3 spans 18 residues. Deletions cut 1 base from V and 2 bases from J, with 19 bases between. Germline loops: CDR1 SGHVS, CDR2 FQNEAQ. The DNA for the CDR3 is TGTGCCAGCAGCTTAGAGATGGGGTCAGGGGTCTTCACAGATACGCAGTATTTT. Translation gives CASSLEMGSGVFTDTQYF.

The V and J genes are TRBV7-9 and TRBJ2-1, with D tentatively TRBD2 (6 bases). The CDR3 length is 13 residues. Per germline, CDR1 SEHNR and CDR2 FQNEAQ (reference sequence). Trimming took off 9 bases at V and 5 bases at J, with 14 bases between the two ends. The CDR3 here is CASYGGPHNEQFF. The CDR3 DNA reads as TGTGCCAGTTACGGGGGACCACACAATGAGCAGTTCTTC. The full variable domain, with the rest looked up from reference TRBV7-9 and TRBJ2-1, is DTGVSQNPRHKITKRGQNVTFRCDPISEHNRLYWYRQTLGQGPEFLTYFQNEAQLEKSRLLSDRFSAERPKGSFSTLEIQRTEQGDSAMYLCASYGGPHNEQFFGPGTRLTVL.

The chain employs TRBV13 and TRBJ1-2; no clear D. V was clipped by 5 bases and J by 4 bases, with 11 bases between them. This CDR3 comprises 13 residues. CDR1 is PRHDT, CDR2 FYEKMQ, per germline (reference sequence). CDR3 sequence: CASSEGRVYGYTF. The CDR3 region has the DNA TGTGCCAGCAGCGAAGGGAGAGTCTATGGCTACACCTTC.

The chain combines TRBV6-5 with TRBJ1-6; possible D gene TRBD1, 5 bases. Germline V gene data show CDR1 as MNHEY and CDR2 as SVGAGI. The CDR3 spans 16 residues. Between the trimmed V and J ends, which lost 0 bases and 10 bases, there was a span of 16 bases. The CDR3 region has the DNA TGTGCCAGCAGTTACTCTCGAGGAGGGACGGGCTCACCCCTCCACTTT. Translated: CASSYSRGGTGSPLHF.

This clone was picked up one time. The rearrangement links TRBV7-9 to TRBJ1-2, with TRBD1 identical over 8 bases. The CDR3 runs 15 residues. Germline CDR1 SEHNR, CDR2 FQNEAQ (reference sequence). V gave up 1 base and J gave up 2 bases; unmatched junction bases: 3. CDR3 coding DNA: TGTGCCAGCAGCTTAGGGACAGGGTTAAACTATGGCTACACCTTC. Translated, it gives CASSLGTGLNYGYTF.

The J gene is TRBJ1-1, the V gene TRBV14; TRBD1 might be the D (6 bases). CDR1 is SGHDN, CDR2 FVKESK, per germline. Trimming cost V 0 bases and J 1 base, with 15 bases left between them. The CDR3 length is 17 residues. The CDR3 DNA sequence: TGTGCCAGCAGCCAAGAGAGGGGGACACCAAGGAACACTGAAGCTTTCTTT. Protein: CASSQERGTPRNTEAFF. Full variable domain (outside the CDR3, taken from reference TRBV14 and TRBJ1-1): EAGVTQFPSHSVIEKGQTVTLRCDPISGHDNLYWYRRVMGKEIKFLLHFVKESKQDESGMPNNRFLAERTGGTYSTLKVQPAELEDSGVYFCASSQERGTPRNTEAFFGQGTRLTVV.

The chain has TRBV5-6 and TRBJ1-2; D is undetermined. Germline V gene lookup returns CDR1 SGHDT and CDR2 YYEEEE. The V end was cut by 6 bases, the J end by 4 bases, with 13 bases between. There are 13 residues in the CDR3. CDR3 protein: CASNRGISYGYTF. The CDR3 bases are TGTGCCAGCAACCGAGGGATATCCTATGGCTACACCTTC.

In this sample, this clone turned up once. The chain has TRBV6-5 and TRBJ2-7, with D maybe TRBD1 (6 bases). This CDR3 contains 14 residues. Trimming left V 0 bases short and J 6 bases short, with 12 bases between. CDR1 and CDR2 (germline): MNHEY, SVGAGI. The CDR3 spells CASSYSWEGGEQYF. For the CDR3, the DNA is TGTGCCAGCAGTTACTCTTGGGAAGGGGGCGAGCAGTACTTC.

The rearrangement links TRBV11-3 to TRBJ1-5, with 9 bases identical to TRBD1. Germline CDR1 reads SGHNT; CDR2 reads YENEEA. V lost 5 bases to trimming and J lost 0 bases; unmatched junction nucleotides: 8. The CDR3 has 17 residues. CDR3: CASSPRTGDHSNQPQHF. CDR3 coding DNA: TGTGCCAGCAGCCCGAGGACAGGGGATCATAGCAATCAGCCCCAGCATTTT.

This sequence joins TRBV19 and TRBJ1-2, with TRBD1 matching over 9 bases. Per germline, CDR1 LNHDA and CDR2 SQIVND (reference sequence). V lost 1 base and J lost 8; bases outside the gene matches: 2. The CDR3 consists of 13 residues. CDR3 in DNA: TGTGCCAGTAGTATAGGACAGGGGGAAGGCTACACCTTC. Encoded protein: CASSIGQGEGYTF.

The chain couples TRBV27 to TRBJ1-1; 8 bases fit TRBD1. CDR1 and CDR2 from the germline V gene are MNHEY and SMNVEV (reference sequence). There are 14 residues in the CDR3. Unmatched junction bases numbered 10, after V lost 5 bases and J lost 8 bases. The CDR3 loop is CASSPWAQGEEAFF. CDR3 bases: TGTGCCAGCAGTCCCTGGGCACAGGGGGAGGAAGCTTTCTTT.

V gene TRBV5-6 combines with J gene TRBJ2-7; D is unclear. The CDR3 runs 13 residues. V gave up 0 bases and J gave up 0 bases, with 4 bases separating them. Germline V lookup: CDR1 SGHDT, CDR2 YYEEEE. The CDR3 here is CASSLDGSYEQYF. The CDR3 DNA follows: TGTGCCAGCAGCTTGGACGGCTCCTACGAGCAGTACTTC.

The rearrangement joins TRBV5-6 to TRBJ2-7; D gene uncertain. This CDR3 region has 11 residues. Germline CDR1 SGHDT, CDR2 YYEEEE. V dropped 1 base and J dropped 5 bases, with 4 bases sitting between them. The CDR3 DNA reads TGTGCCAGCAGCTTGTATAACGAGCAGTACTTC. Translating it yields CASSLYNEQYF.

The rearrangement uses TRBV18 and TRBJ1-1, with D unclear. This CDR3 comprises 12 residues. The V and J ends lost 6 bases and 3 bases respectively, with 8 bases between them. In germline, CDR1 is KGHSH, CDR2 LQKENI. The CDR3 sequence is CASSVSDTEAFF. For the CDR3, the DNA is TGTGCCAGCTCGGTCTCGGACACTGAAGCTTTCTTT.

The chain uses TRBV2 and TRBJ2-1, with 10 bases lining up with TRBD2. Germline V gives CDR1 SNHLY, CDR2 FYNNEI. This CDR3 comprises 15 residues. The junction had 1 base not matched to a gene; V was cut back by 3 bases and J by 2 bases. In DNA form, the CDR3 reads TGTGCCAGCAGTGATACTAGCGGGACCTACAATGAGCAGTTCTTC. This translates into CASSDTSGTYNEQFF.

The chain combines TRBV2 with TRBJ1-2, with D unresolved. The CDR3 length is 13 residues. V was shortened by 10 bases and J by 2 bases, with 14 bases between the two germline ends. CDR1 SNHLY and CDR2 FYNNEI come from the germline V gene. The CDR3 region is CANPRTGNYGYTF. The CDR3 bases are TGTGCCAACCCTCGGACGGGAAACTATGGCTACACCTTC.

This chain joins TRBV29-1 and TRBJ2-3; 14 positions match TRBD2. In germline, CDR1 is SQVTM, CDR2 ANQGSEA. The V segment lost 7 bases and the J segment 1 base; nucleotides outside the gene matches: 13. This CDR3 region has 18 residues. The CDR3 spells CSAFGLAGGREGTDTQYF. The CDR3 bases are TGCAGCGCCTTTGGACTAGCGGGGGGTCGGGAGGGCACAGATACGCAGTATTTT.

This chain uses TRBV10-3 with TRBJ2-3; D is perhaps TRBD2 (7 bases). The CDR3 has 16 amino acids. Germline CDR1 ENHRY, CDR2 SYGVKD. Trimming shortened V by 6 bases and J by 3 bases, and 19 bases separated the two germline ends. In DNA form, the CDR3 reads TGTGCCATCAGGATCCTTTCGGGGGGCCGGACAGATACGCAGTATTTT. Residues: CAIRILSGGRTDTQYF.

This chain links TRBV30 with TRBJ2-2, with 8 positions matching TRBD2. Germline values: CDR1 GTSNPN, CDR2 SVGIG (reference sequence). With V trimmed by 6 bases and J by 4 bases, 4 bases remained unmatched. CDR3 length equals 13 residues. CDR3 sequence (DNA): TGTGCCTGTATAGCGGGGTTCACCGGGGAGCTGTTTTTT. Translation gives CACIAGFTGELFF.

The J gene is TRBJ2-5, the V gene TRBV5-1; D may be TRBD1 (7 bases). CDR1 is SGHRS, CDR2 YFSETQ, per germline. The length of the CDR3 is 14 residues. V was cut by 4 bases and J by 2 bases, with 12 bases left in between. The CDR3 spells CASSPGDSQETQYF. The CDR3 DNA follows: TGCGCCAGCAGCCCGGGGGACAGTCAAGAGACCCAGTACTTC.